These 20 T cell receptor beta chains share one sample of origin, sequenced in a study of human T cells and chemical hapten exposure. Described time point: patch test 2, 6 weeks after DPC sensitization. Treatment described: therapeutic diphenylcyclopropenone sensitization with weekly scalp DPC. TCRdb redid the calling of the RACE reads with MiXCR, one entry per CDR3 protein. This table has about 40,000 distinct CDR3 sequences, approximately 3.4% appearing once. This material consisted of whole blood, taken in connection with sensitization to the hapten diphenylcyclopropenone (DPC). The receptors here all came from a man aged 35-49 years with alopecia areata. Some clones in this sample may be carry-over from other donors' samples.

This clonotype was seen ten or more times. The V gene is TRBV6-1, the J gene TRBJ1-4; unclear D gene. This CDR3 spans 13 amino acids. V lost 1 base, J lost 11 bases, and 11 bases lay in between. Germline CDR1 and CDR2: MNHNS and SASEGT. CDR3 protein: CASSEGPQRKLFF. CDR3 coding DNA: TGTGCCAGCAGTGAAGGCCCTCAGCGGAAACTGTTTTTT.

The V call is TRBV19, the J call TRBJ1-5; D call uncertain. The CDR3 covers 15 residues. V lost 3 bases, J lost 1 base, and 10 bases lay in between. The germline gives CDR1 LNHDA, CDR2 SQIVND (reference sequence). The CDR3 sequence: CASSMPPGSNQPQHF. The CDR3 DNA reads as TGTGCCAGTAGTATGCCCCCAGGAAGCAATCAGCCCCAGCATTTT.

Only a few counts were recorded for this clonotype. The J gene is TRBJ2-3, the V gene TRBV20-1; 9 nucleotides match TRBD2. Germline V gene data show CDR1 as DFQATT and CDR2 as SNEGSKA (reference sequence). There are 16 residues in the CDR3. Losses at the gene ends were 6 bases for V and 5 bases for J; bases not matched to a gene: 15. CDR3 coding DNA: TGCAGTGCCACCCCGACTTTAGCGGGAGCGGTAGATACGCAGTATTTT. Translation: CSATPTLAGAVDTQYF.

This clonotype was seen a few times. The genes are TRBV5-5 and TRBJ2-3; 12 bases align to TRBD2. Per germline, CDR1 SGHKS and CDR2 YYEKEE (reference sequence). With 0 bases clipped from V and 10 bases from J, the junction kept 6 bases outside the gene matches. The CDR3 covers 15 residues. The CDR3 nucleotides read TGTGCCAGCAGCTTGGAACTAGCGGGAGGAGGGGCGCAGTATTTT. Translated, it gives CASSLELAGGGAQYF.

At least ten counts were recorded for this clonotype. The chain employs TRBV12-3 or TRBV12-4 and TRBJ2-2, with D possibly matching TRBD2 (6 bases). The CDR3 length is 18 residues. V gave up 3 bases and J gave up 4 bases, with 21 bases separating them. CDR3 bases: TGTGCCAGCAGTTTCCCCCTGGTTACGGGAGATATCACCGGGGAGCTGTTTTTT. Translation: CASSFPLVTGDITGELFF.

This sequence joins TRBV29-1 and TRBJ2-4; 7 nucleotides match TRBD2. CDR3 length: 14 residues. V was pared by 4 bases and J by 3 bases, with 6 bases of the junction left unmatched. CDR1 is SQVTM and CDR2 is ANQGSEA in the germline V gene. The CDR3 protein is CSVAVREDKNIQYF. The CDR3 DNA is TGCAGCGTTGCTGTACGGGAGGACAAAAACATTCAGTACTTC. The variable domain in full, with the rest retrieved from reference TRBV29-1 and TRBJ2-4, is SAVISQKPSRDICQRGTSLTIQCQVDSQVTMMFWYRQQPGQSLTLIATANQGSEATYESGFVIDKFPISRPNLTFSTLTVSNMSPEDSSIYLCSVAVREDKNIQYFGAGTRLSVL.

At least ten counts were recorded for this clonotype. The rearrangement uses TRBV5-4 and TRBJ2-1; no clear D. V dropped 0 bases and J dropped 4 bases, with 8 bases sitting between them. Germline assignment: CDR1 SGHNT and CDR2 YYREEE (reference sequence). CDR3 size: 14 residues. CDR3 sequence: CASSLAGLYNEQFF. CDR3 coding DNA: TGTGCCAGCAGCTTGGCCGGGCTTTACAATGAGCAGTTCTTC.

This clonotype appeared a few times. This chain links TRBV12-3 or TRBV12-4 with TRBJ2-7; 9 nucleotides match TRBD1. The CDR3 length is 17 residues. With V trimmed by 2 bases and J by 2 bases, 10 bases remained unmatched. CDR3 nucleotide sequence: TGTGCCAGCAGTTTAATCGGGGGACAGGGATCGCCCTACGAGCAGTACTTC. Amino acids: CASSLIGGQGSPYEQYF.

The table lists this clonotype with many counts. This CDR3 reads CASSRDRPYGYTF. The CDR3, as DNA: TGTGCCAGCAGCCGGGACAGGCCCTATGGCTACACCTTC. V usage is TRBV7-9 and J usage is TRBJ1-2; 8 nucleotides align to TRBD1. CDR3 size: 13 residues. CDR1 is SEHNR, CDR2 FQNEAQ, per germline (reference sequence). V lost 5 bases, J lost 4 bases, and 3 bases stayed unmatched.

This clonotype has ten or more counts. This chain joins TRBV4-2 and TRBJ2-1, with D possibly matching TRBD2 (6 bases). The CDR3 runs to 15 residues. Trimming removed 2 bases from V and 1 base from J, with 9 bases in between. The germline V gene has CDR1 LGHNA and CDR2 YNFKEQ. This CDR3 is CASSQSRGSYNEQFF. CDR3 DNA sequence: TGTGCCAGCAGCCAATCGCGGGGTTCCTACAATGAGCAGTTCTTC.

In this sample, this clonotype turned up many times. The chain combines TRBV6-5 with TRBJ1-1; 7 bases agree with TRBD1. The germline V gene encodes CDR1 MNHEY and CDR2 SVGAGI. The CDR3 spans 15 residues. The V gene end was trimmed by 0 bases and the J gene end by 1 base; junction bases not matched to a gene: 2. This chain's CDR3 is CASSYSKGANTEAFF. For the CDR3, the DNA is TGTGCCAGCAGTTACTCGAAGGGGGCGAACACTGAAGCTTTCTTT.

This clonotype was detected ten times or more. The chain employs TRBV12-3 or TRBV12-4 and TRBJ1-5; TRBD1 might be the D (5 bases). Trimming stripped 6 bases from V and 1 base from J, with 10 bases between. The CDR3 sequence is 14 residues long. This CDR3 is CASSQGRSNQPQHF. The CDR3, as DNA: TGTGCCAGCAGCCAGGGACGAAGCAATCAGCCCCAGCATTTT.

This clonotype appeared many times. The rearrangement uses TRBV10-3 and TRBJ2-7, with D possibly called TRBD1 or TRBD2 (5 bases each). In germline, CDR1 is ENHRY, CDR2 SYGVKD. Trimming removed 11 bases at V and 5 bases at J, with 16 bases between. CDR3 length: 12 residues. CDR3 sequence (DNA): TGTGCCTCCCAAGAGAGGGGCCACGAGCAGTACTTC. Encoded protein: CASQERGHEQYF.

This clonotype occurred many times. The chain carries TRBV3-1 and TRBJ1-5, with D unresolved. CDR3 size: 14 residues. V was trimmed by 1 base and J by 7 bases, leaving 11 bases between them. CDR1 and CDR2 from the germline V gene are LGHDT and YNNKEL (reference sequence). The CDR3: CASSQGGGGQPQHF. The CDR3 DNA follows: TGTGCCAGCAGCCAAGGAGGAGGAGGGCAGCCCCAGCATTTT. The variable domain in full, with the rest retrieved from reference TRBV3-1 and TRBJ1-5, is DTAVSQTPKYLVTQMGNDKSIKCEQNLGHDTMYWYKQDSKKFLKIMFSYNNKELIINETVPNRFSPKSPDKAHLNLHINSLELGDSAVYFCASSQGGGGQPQHFGDGTRLSIL.

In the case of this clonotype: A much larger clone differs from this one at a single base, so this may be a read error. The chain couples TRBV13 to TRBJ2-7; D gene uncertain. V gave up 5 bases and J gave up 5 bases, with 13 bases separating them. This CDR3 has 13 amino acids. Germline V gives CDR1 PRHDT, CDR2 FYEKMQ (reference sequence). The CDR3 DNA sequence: TGTGCCAGCAGCGGCCGACGAGCCCACGAGCAGTACTTC. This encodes CASSGRRAHEQYF.

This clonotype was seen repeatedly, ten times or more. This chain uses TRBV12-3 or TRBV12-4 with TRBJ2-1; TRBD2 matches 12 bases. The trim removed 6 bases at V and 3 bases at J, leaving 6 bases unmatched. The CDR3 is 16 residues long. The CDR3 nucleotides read TGTGCCAGCAGCTGGACTAGCGGGACCCTCTACAATGAGCAGTTCTTC. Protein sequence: CASSWTSGTLYNEQFF.

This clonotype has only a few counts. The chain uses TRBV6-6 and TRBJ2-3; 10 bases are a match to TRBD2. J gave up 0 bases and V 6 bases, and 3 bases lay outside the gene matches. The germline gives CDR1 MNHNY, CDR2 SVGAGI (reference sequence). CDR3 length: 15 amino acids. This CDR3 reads CASRGLAPSTDTQYF. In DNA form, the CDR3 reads TGTGCCAGCAGGGGACTAGCGCCTAGCACAGATACGCAGTATTTT.

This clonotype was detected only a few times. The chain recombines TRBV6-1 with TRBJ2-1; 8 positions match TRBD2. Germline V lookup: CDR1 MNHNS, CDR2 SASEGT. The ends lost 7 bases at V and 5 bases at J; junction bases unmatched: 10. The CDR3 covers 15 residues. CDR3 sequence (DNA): TGTGCCAGCACCGAGGACAGCGGGGGCCACAATGAGCAGTTCTTC. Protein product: CASTEDSGGHNEQFF.

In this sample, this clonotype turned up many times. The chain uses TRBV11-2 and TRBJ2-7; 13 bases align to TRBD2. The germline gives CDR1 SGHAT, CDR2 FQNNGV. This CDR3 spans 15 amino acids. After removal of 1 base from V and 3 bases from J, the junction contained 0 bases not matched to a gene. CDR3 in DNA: TGTGCCAGCAGCTTAGGACTAGCGGGAGGCTACGAGCAGTACTTC. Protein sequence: CASSLGLAGGYEQYF.

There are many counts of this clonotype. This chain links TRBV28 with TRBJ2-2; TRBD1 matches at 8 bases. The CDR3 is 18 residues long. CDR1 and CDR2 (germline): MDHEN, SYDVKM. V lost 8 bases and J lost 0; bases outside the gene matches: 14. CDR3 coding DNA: TGTGCCAGCGGGAATTGGGCGGAGACAGGGGCGAACACCGGGGAGCTGTTTTTT. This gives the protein CASGNWAETGANTGELFF.